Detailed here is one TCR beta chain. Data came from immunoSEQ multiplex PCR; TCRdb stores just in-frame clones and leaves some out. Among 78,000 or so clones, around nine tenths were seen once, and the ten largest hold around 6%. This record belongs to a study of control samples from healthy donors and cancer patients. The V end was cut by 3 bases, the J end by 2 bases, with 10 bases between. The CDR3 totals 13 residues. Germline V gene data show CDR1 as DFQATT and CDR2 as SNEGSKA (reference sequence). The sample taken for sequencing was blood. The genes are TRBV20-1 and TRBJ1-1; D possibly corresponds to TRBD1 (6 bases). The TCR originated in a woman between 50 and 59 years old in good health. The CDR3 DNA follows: TGCAGTGCTAGTCAGGGGACTAACACTGAAGCTTTCTTT. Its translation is CSASQGTNTEAFF.